Each of the 32 T cell receptor beta chains below was sequenced from the same sample in a study of somatic mutations in cytotoxic T cells in rheumatoid arthritis. This table comes from immunoSEQ multiplex PCR, and its TCRdb copy is limited to in-frame clones, with some not included. The table records almost 8,500 clones, more than 60% of them present only once. Sequenced: CD8+ T cells sorted from blood. These receptors originate from an adult with rheumatoid arthritis.

The rearrangement joins TRBV4-1 to TRBJ1-3, with 7 bases that match TRBD1. Germline assignment: CDR1 MGHRA and CDR2 YSYEKL. This CDR3 comprises 18 residues. The trim removed 1 base at V and 1 base at J, leaving 10 bases unmatched. The CDR3 is CASSQAAVGQLSGNTIYF. Here the CDR3 DNA reads TGCGCCAGCAGCCAAGCCGCCGTGGGACAGCTTTCTGGAAACACCATATATTTT.

The V gene is TRBV2, the J gene TRBJ2-5, with 13 bases identical to TRBD2. Germline V gene sequence: CDR1 SNHLY, CDR2 FYNNEI. The CDR3 runs 18 residues. Trimming cost V 0 bases and J 2 bases; bases outside gene matches: 6. The CDR3 sequence is CASSEAKRLAGGQETQYF. CDR3 bases: TGTGCCAGCAGTGAAGCTAAGAGACTAGCGGGAGGTCAAGAGACCCAGTACTTC.

The CDR3 reads CASSYRPGELFF. For the CDR3, the DNA is TGTGCCAGCAGTTACAGGCCCGGGGAGCTGTTTTTT. The V gene is TRBV27, the J gene TRBJ2-2, with a tentative D call TRBD1 (5 bases). Germline V gene lookup returns CDR1 MNHEY and CDR2 SMNVEV (reference sequence). V lost 4 bases to trimming and J lost 6 bases, with 6 bases between them. This CDR3 has 12 residues.

This chain links TRBV6-1 with TRBJ2-1, with no clear D. Trimming shortened V by 4 bases and J by 8 bases, and 6 bases separated the two germline ends. The length of the CDR3 is 11 residues. Germline V gives CDR1 MNHNS, CDR2 SASEGT. CDR3 DNA sequence: TGTGCCAGCAGTGGGTGGGATGAGCAGTTCTTC. Its translation: CASSGWDEQFF.

This clone was seen only a few times. The genes are TRBV13 and TRBJ2-1; D gene uncertain. The CDR3 totals 17 residues. With 5 bases removed from V and 4 bases from J, the gap between germline ends came to 21 bases. Germline CDR1 is PRHDT and CDR2 is FYEKMQ (reference sequence). The CDR3 loop reads CASSSTVLGGAYNEQFF. In nucleotides, the CDR3 is TGTGCCAGCAGCAGTACAGTTTTGGGCGGTGCGTACAATGAGCAGTTCTTC.

The chain links TRBV19 to TRBJ1-5; TRBD1 aligns across 9 bases. Per the germline V gene, CDR1 is LNHDA and CDR2 is SQIVND (reference sequence). The CDR3 loop spans 14 amino acids. J was trimmed by 4 bases and V by 6 bases; bases with no gene match: 4. CDR3: CASSQGTGNQPQHF. The CDR3 DNA reads as TGTGCCAGTAGCCAAGGGACAGGGAATCAGCCCCAGCATTTT.

The CDR3 spells CASSAQHRGNNSPLHF. In DNA, the CDR3 is TGTGCCAGCAGTGCACAGCACAGGGGGAATAATTCACCCCTCCACTTT. The V call is TRBV2, the J call TRBJ1-6; 8 bases are shared with TRBD1. CDR1 and CDR2 (germline): SNHLY, FYNNEI. This CDR3 has 16 amino acids. The ends lost 4 bases at V and 5 bases at J; junction bases unmatched: 7.

Only one count was recorded for this clone. The V gene is TRBV5-1, the J gene TRBJ2-2, with TRBD1 identical over 8 bases. The CDR3 spans 17 residues. The germline V gene encodes CDR1 SGHRS and CDR2 YFSETQ. V lost 1 base, J lost 4 bases, and 9 bases stayed unmatched. CDR3 region: CASSLLAGGAGTGELFF. CDR3 nucleotides: TGCGCCAGCAGCTTGTTGGCAGGGGGCGCCGGCACCGGGGAGCTGTTTTTT. Full variable domain (remainder filled in from reference TRBV5-1 and TRBJ2-2): KAGVTQTPRYLIKTRGQQVTLSCSPISGHRSVSWYQQTPGQGLQFLFEYFSETQRNKGNFPGRFSGRQFSNSRSEMNVSTLELGDSALYLCASSLLAGGAGTGELFFGEGSRLTVL.

The sample holds a few counts of this clone. The chain links TRBV5-4 to TRBJ2-1; D unclear. Germline V gives CDR1 SGHNT, CDR2 YYREEE (reference sequence). Trimming cost V 3 bases and J 6 bases, with 7 bases left between them. There are 12 residues in the CDR3. CDR3 in DNA: TGTGCCAGCAGCTCTGACGCCAATGAGCAGTTCTTC. As protein: CASSSDANEQFF.

The rearrangement joins TRBV30 to TRBJ2-1; D call uncertain. Germline CDR1 GTSNPN, CDR2 SVGIG (reference sequence). Trimming removed 4 bases from V and 4 bases from J, with 11 bases in between. The CDR3 totals 13 residues. CDR3 sequence (DNA): TGTGCCTGGAATGGAAACCTTTACAATGAGCAGTTCTTC. Amino acids: CAWNGNLYNEQFF. Together with reference TRBV30 and TRBJ2-1, the CDR3 gives the full variable domain: SQTIHQWPATLVQPVGSPLSLECTVEGTSNPNLYWYRQAAGRGLQLLFYSVGIGQISSEVPQNLSASRPQDRQFILSSKKLLLSDSGFYLCAWNGNLYNEQFFGPGTRLTVL.

The J gene is TRBJ2-7, the V gene TRBV9; D possibly uses TRBD1 or TRBD2 (5 bases each). This CDR3 is 11 amino acids long. Germline CDR1 reads SGDLS; CDR2 reads YYNGEE. Trimming took 3 bases from V and 7 from J, leaving 8 bases between them. The CDR3 nucleotides read TGTGCCAGCAGCGGAGGGGTAGAGCAGTACTTC. Its protein product is CASSGGVEQYF.

This chain connects TRBV2 to TRBJ2-7; possible D gene TRBD1, 5 bases. Trimming left V 9 bases short and J 2 bases short, with 14 bases between. The CDR3 is made up of 13 amino acids. Germline V gene lookup returns CDR1 SNHLY and CDR2 FYNNEI. CDR3 sequence reads: CASQGLMTYEQYF. In DNA form, the CDR3 reads TGTGCCAGTCAGGGCCTGATGACCTACGAGCAGTACTTC.

This clone has only a few counts. V gene TRBV7-3 combines with J gene TRBJ2-2; D is ambiguous. Trimming pared 1 base from V and 2 bases from J, leaving 5 bases between. Germline assignment: CDR1 SGHTA and CDR2 FQGTGA. The CDR3 totals 14 residues. In DNA form, the CDR3 reads TGTGCCAGCAGCTTAAGCCTAAACACCGGGGAGCTGTTTTTT. Translated: CASSLSLNTGELFF. The full variable domain, rest sourced from reference TRBV7-3 and TRBJ2-2, is GAGVSQTPSNKVTEKGKYVELRCDPISGHTALYWYRQSLGQGPEFLIYFQGTGAADDSGLPNDRFFAVRPEGSVSTLKIQRTERGDSAVYLCASSLSLNTGELFFGEGSRLTVL.

The chain joins TRBV28 to TRBJ2-7; a weak D match, TRBD2 (6 bases). With 10 bases removed from V and 0 bases from J, the gap between germline ends came to 13 bases. The CDR3 totals 13 residues. Germline-derived CDR1 and CDR2 are MDHEN and SYDVKM. Here the CDR3 DNA reads TGTGCCACCCGGGGGTACAGCTCCTACGAGCAGTACTTC. It is translated as CATRGYSSYEQYF.

This clone has a handful of counts. Mismatch with germline at one junction end may stem from a read error. The chain employs TRBV7-9 and TRBJ2-7; 10 nucleotides match TRBD2. The CDR3 consists of 17 residues. Germline assignment: CDR1 SEHNR and CDR2 FQNEAQ (reference sequence). CDR3 residues: CASSLGSSGLASYEQYF. The CDR3, as DNA: TGTGCCAGCAGTTTAGGGAGCTCGGGACTAGCGTCCTACGAGCAGTACTTC.

This clone was seen just once. The chain combines TRBV2 with TRBJ1-1, with D tentatively TRBD1 (6 bases). With 4 bases removed from V and 4 bases from J, the gap between germline ends came to 10 bases. CDR3 size: 13 residues. Per germline, CDR1 SNHLY and CDR2 FYNNEI. CDR3 in DNA: TGTGCCAGCAGTGGGACAGTGGGCACTGAAGCTTTCTTT. Its translation is CASSGTVGTEAFF.

J is TRBJ2-3 and V is TRBV7-3, with no clear D. The V end was cut by 3 bases, the J end by 0 bases, with 7 bases between. There are 14 residues in the CDR3. Germline V CDR1 and CDR2: SGHTA, FQGTGA. CDR3 sequence (DNA): TGTGCCAGCAGCTTGTCGGGTAGCACAGATACGCAGTATTTT. Amino acid sequence: CASSLSGSTDTQYF.

This clone was recorded only once. The chain joins TRBV15 to TRBJ2-6, with D hard to call. The CDR3 contains 15 residues. CDR1 and CDR2 from the germline V gene are LNHNV and YYDKDF (reference sequence). V lost 5 bases, J lost 2 bases, and 10 bases lay in between. CDR3 residues: CATSALEPGANVLTF. CDR3 DNA: TGTGCCACCAGCGCTTTAGAACCTGGGGCCAACGTCCTGACTTTC.

The chain joins TRBV28 to TRBJ2-5; tentatively, D is TRBD1 or TRBD2 (5 bases each). The V and J ends lost 7 bases and 5 bases respectively, with 14 bases between them. The CDR3 sequence is 13 residues long. Per the germline V gene, CDR1 is MDHEN and CDR2 is SYDVKM. The CDR3 DNA follows: TGTGCCAGCACTTGGGGGATGGGTGAGACCCAGTACTTC. Translated, it gives CASTWGMGETQYF. The whole variable domain, filled in from reference TRBV28 and TRBJ2-5, reads DVKVTQSSRYLVKRTGEKVFLECVQDMDHENMFWYRQDPGLGLRLIYFSYDVKMKEKGDIPEGYSVSREKKERFSLILESASTNQTSMYLCASTWGMGETQYFGPGTRLLVL.

This chain uses TRBV10-3 with TRBJ2-2; D gene ambiguous. Trimming took off 2 bases at V and 2 bases at J, with 9 bases between the two ends. Germline values: CDR1 ENHRY, CDR2 SYGVKD. This CDR3 has 15 residues. The CDR3 nucleotides read TGTGCCATCAGTGAGAATCCAGACAACACCGGGGAGCTGTTTTTT. The encoded protein is CAISENPDNTGELFF.

The chain carries TRBV6-1 and TRBJ2-7; 8 nucleotides agree with TRBD2. Germline V gene lookup returns CDR1 MNHNS and CDR2 SASEGT. With V trimmed by 1 base and J by 3 bases, 5 bases remained unmatched. The CDR3 sequence is 15 residues long. The DNA for the CDR3 is TGTGCCAGCAGTGAAGTGGCCGGGGGGGGCTACGAGCAGTACTTC. It codes for CASSEVAGGGYEQYF.

This clone was detected only a few times. The chain carries TRBV28 and TRBJ2-3; the D is unclear. Germline CDR1 MDHEN, CDR2 SYDVKM. V lost 2 bases and J 0 bases, leaving 3 bases between the germline ends. CDR3 size: 13 residues. The CDR3 is CASSLPSTDTQYF. For the CDR3, the DNA is TGTGCCAGCAGTTTACCCAGCACAGATACGCAGTATTTT.

This clone was seen only a few times. The CDR3 loop is CASSIRDYNNEQFF. The DNA for the CDR3 is TGTGCCAGCAGCATCCGGGACTACAACAATGAGCAGTTCTTC. The V and J genes are TRBV7-9 and TRBJ2-1, with 7 bases identical to TRBD2. V was clipped by 5 bases and J by 5 bases; unmatched bases: 6. This CDR3 comprises 14 residues. Germline V gene lookup returns CDR1 SEHNR and CDR2 FQNEAQ (reference sequence).

This sequence joins TRBV5-4 and TRBJ2-5, with TRBD2 matching over 10 bases. CDR3 length: 15 residues. Germline V gives CDR1 SGHNT, CDR2 YYREEE (reference sequence). V was pared by 3 bases and J by 2 bases, with 4 bases of the junction left unmatched. The CDR3 loop reads CASSSPAGGQETQYF. The CDR3 DNA reads as TGTGCCAGCAGCTCGCCAGCGGGGGGGCAAGAGACCCAGTACTTC.

The genes are TRBV28 and TRBJ1-1; D perhaps matches TRBD1 (5 bases). The germline V and J ends were trimmed by 4 bases and 1 base, with 19 bases remaining between them. The CDR3 sequence is 17 residues long. Germline values: CDR1 MDHEN, CDR2 SYDVKM. The CDR3 spells CASSSGRDPGWNTEAFF. The CDR3 nucleotides are TGTGCCAGCAGTTCCGGCCGGGACCCCGGGTGGAACACTGAAGCTTTCTTT.

The chain couples TRBV4-1 to TRBJ1-5, with D possibly matching TRBD1 (6 bases). Germline values: CDR1 MGHRA, CDR2 YSYEKL. Deletions cut 3 bases from V and 4 bases from J, with 10 bases between. This CDR3 region has 14 residues. The DNA for the CDR3 is TGCGCCAGCAGCCAGACAGGCGGGAATCAGCCCCAGCATTTT. Its translation: CASSQTGGNQPQHF.

This clone was seen more than once but under ten times. The genes are TRBV4-2 and TRBJ2-7; D possibly corresponds to TRBD2 (6 bases). Germline V gene data show CDR1 as LGHNA and CDR2 as YNFKEQ. This CDR3 is 15 amino acids long. The V gene lost 5 bases and the J gene lost 5 bases, with 19 bases spanning the gap. CDR3 amino acids: CASSLAAGSVHEQYF. The CDR3 nucleotides read TGTGCCAGCAGCTTAGCGGCGGGGTCCGTCCACGAGCAGTACTTC.

V is TRBV11-2 and J is TRBJ2-5; 12 positions agree with TRBD2. Trimming removed 1 base from V and 3 bases from J; junction bases left unmatched: 0. The CDR3 runs to 15 residues. The germline gives CDR1 SGHAT, CDR2 FQNNGV. The CDR3, as DNA: TGTGCCAGCAGCTTAGGACTAGCGGGGGAAGAGACCCAGTACTTC. Its translation is CASSLGLAGEETQYF.

The chain recombines TRBV11-2 with TRBJ1-4; 7 bases map to TRBD1. This CDR3 has 15 residues. Losses at the gene ends were 5 bases for V and 6 bases for J; bases not matched to a gene: 9. Germline-derived CDR1 and CDR2 are SGHAT and FQNNGV. In nucleotides, the CDR3 is TGTGCCAGCAGCCTGGAGACAGGGAACTATGAAAAACTGTTTTTT. This gives the protein CASSLETGNYEKLFF.

The gene calls are TRBV9 and TRBJ2-5; D tentatively fits TRBD1 or TRBD2 (5 bases each). The V gene's germline CDR1 is SGDLS and CDR2 YYNGEE. The CDR3 has 15 amino acids. Trimming pared 0 bases from V and 5 bases from J, leaving 14 bases between. CDR3: CASSVAGASAETQYF. Written as DNA, the CDR3 is TGTGCCAGCAGCGTAGCCGGGGCCTCTGCGGAGACCCAGTACTTC.

The J gene is TRBJ1-3, the V gene TRBV28; no firm D call. Trimming removed 6 bases from V and 8 bases from J, with 14 bases in between. The CDR3 has 13 amino acids. CDR1 and CDR2 (germline): MDHEN, SYDVKM. The CDR3 DNA is TGTGCCAGCAGCCCACTCGGGGTGGACACCATATATTTT. Translation: CASSPLGVDTIYF.

The rearrangement links TRBV7-3 to TRBJ1-1, with unresolved D. The ends were cut back, 2 bases at V and 1 base at J, with 17 bases in the middle. The germline V gene encodes CDR1 SGHTA and CDR2 FQGTGA. The CDR3 spans 17 residues. For the CDR3, the DNA is TGTGCCAGCAGCTTATACTCCGGGGTCGGACCGAACACTGAAGCTTTCTTT. It is translated as CASSLYSGVGPNTEAFF. Drawing the rest from reference TRBV7-3 and TRBJ1-1, the complete variable domain is GAGVSQTPSNKVTEKGKYVELRCDPISGHTALYWYRQSLGQGPEFLIYFQGTGAADDSGLPNDRFFAVRPEGSVSTLKIQRTERGDSAVYLCASSLYSGVGPNTEAFFGQGTRLTVV.